The clone carrying this T cell receptor (beta chain) was detected a few times. Each CDR3 protein gets one entry after TCRdb re-called the RT-PCR reads with MiXCR. This table has 550,000 to 750,000 distinct CDR3 sequences, 14% appearing once. Specimen: memory CD4+ T cells from blood. This TCR was sampled from a female donor in good health, serving as a healthy control.

The CDR3 protein is CSVAPGTVGEKLFF. The CDR3 bases are TGCAGCGTTGCCCCCGGGACGGTGGGTGAAAAACTGTTTTTT. The genes are TRBV29-1 and TRBJ1-4; D perhaps matches TRBD1 (5 bases). The ends were cut back, 4 bases at V and 7 bases at J, with 16 bases in the middle. In germline, CDR1 is SQVTM, CDR2 ANQGSEA. CDR3 size: 14 residues. Full variable domain (rest looked up from reference TRBV29-1 and TRBJ1-4): SAVISQKPSRDICQRGTSLTIQCQVDSQVTMMFWYRQQPGQSLTLIATANQGSEATYESGFVIDKFPISRPNLTFSTLTVSNMSPEDSSIYLCSVAPGTVGEKLFFGSGTQLSVL.